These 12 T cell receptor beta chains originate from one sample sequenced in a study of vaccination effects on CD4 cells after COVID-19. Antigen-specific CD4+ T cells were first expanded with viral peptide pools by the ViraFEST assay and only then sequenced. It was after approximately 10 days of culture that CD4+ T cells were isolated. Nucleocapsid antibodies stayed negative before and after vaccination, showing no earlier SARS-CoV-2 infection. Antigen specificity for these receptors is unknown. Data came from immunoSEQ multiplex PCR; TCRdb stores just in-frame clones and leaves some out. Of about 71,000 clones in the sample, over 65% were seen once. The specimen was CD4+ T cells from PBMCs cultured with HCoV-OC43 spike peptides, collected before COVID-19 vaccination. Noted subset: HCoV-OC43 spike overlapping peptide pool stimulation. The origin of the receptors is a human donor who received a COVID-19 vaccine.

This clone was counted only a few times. In DNA, the CDR3 is TGTGCCAGCAGTAACGGGGGGGTCAACTACGAGCAGTACGTC. It encodes CASSNGGVNYEQYV. The chain combines TRBV6-5 with TRBJ2-7; 8 bases are shared with TRBD2. The germline CDR1 and CDR2 sequences are MNHEY and SVGAGI. This CDR3 contains 14 residues. The trim removed 5 bases at V and 3 bases at J, leaving 6 bases unmatched.

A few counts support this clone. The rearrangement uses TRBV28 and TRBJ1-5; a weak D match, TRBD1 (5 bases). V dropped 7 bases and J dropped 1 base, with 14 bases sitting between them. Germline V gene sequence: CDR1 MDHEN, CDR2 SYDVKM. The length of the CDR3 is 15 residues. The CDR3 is CASNDRLLSNQPQHF. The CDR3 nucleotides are TGTGCCAGCAACGACAGACTGTTGAGCAATCAGCCCCAGCATTTT.

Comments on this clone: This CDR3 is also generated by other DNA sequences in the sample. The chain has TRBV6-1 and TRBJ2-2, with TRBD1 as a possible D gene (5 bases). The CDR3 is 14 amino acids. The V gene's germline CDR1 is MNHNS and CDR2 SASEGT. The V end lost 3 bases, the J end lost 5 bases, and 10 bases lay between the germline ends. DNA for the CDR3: TGTGCCAGCAGTGATGGCAGGGTGACCGGGGAGCTGTTTTTT. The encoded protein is CASSDGRVTGELFF.

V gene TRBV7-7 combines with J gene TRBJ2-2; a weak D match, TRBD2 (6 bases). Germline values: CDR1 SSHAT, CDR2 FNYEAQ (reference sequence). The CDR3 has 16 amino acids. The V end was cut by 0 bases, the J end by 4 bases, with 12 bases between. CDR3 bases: TGTGCCAGCAGCTTAGCTCCCACCGGGGGCACCGGGGAGCTGTTTTTT. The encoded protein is CASSLAPTGGTGELFF.

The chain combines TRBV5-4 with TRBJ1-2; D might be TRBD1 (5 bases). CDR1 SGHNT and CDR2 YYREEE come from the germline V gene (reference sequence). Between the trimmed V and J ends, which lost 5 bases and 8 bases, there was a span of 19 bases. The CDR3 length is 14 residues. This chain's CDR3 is CASSSRGRDGGYTF. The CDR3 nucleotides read TGTGCCAGCAGTTCAAGGGGCAGGGATGGGGGCTACACCTTC.

The CDR3 coding sequence is TGTGCCAGCTCACTGCAACCTATGAACACTGAAGCTTTCTTT. Translated, it gives CASSLQPMNTEAFF. The V gene is TRBV18, the J gene TRBJ1-1; D not resolved. Germline assignment: CDR1 KGHSH and CDR2 LQKENI. This CDR3 is 14 amino acids long. Deletions cut 4 bases from V and 0 bases from J, with 9 bases between.

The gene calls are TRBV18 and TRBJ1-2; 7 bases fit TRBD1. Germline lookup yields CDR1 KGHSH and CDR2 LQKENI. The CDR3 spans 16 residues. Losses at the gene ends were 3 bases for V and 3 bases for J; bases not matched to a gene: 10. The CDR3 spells CASSPLRDSLDYGYTF. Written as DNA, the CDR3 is TGTGCCAGCTCACCGCTCCGGGACAGTCTTGACTATGGCTACACCTTC. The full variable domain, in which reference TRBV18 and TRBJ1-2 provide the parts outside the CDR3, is NAGVMQNPRHLVRRRGQEARLRCSPMKGHSHVYWYRQLPEEGLKFMVYLQKENIIDESGMPKERFSAEFPKEGPSILRIQQVVRGDSAAYFCASSPLRDSLDYGYTFGSGTRLTVV.

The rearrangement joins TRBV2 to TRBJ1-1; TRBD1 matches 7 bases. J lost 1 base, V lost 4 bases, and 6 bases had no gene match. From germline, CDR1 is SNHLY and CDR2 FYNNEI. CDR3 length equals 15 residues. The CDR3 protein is CASSVGQTSNTEAFF. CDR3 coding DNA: TGTGCCAGCAGTGTGGGACAGACTTCGAACACTGAAGCTTTCTTT. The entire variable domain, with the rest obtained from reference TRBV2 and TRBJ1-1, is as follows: EPEVTQTPSHQVTQMGQEVILRCVPISNHLYFYWYRQILGQKVEFLVSFYNNEISEKSEIFDDQFSVERPDGSNFTLKIRSTKLEDSAMYFCASSVGQTSNTEAFFGQGTRLTVV.

The DNA for the CDR3 is TGTGCCAGCTCCCAGGAGTTCTATGGCTACACCTTC. Its protein is CASSQEFYGYTF. This rearrangement joins TRBV12-3 or TRBV12-4 to TRBJ1-2; D gene unclear. There are 12 residues in the CDR3. Trimming took 8 bases from V and 4 from J, leaving 11 bases between them.

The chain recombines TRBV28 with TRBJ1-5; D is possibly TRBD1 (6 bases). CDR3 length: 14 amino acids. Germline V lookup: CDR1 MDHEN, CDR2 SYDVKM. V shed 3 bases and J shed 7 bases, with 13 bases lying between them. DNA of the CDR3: TGTGCCAGCAGTTTGGGGGGCGCCCAGCAGCCCCAGCATTTT. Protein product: CASSLGGAQQPQHF.

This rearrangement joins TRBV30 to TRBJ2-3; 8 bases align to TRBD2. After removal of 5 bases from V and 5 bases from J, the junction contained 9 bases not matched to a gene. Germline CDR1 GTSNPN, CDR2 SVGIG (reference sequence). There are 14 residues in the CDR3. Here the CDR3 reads CAWAVGSGVDTQYF. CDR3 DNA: TGTGCCTGGGCAGTAGGTAGCGGGGTAGATACGCAGTATTTT.

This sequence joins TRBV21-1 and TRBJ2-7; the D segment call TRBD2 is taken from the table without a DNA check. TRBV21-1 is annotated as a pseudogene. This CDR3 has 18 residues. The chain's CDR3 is CASSKLLRTGRSHYEQYV. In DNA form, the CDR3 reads TGTGCCAGCAGCAAACTCCTACGTACGGGGAGGTCGCACTACGAGCAGTACGTC.